The 16 T cell receptor beta chains given below trace back to one sample, sequenced in a study of healthy donors' naive CD4 and CD8 T cells. TCR libraries were built from 450 to 650 ng of total RNA by linear amplification. TCRdb redid the calling of the reads with MiXCR, one entry per CDR3 protein. The sample comprises 200,000 or so distinct CDR3 sequences, about 70% of which are singletons, and approximately 2.5% rests with the top ten. The sequenced sample was naive CD4+ and CD8+ T cells sorted from blood, pooled from several donors. Every receptor here comes from a pool of human donors in good health; the sample pools cells from several healthy donors.

This chain connects TRBV20-1 to TRBJ2-1; D perhaps matches TRBD2 (7 bases). Germline assignment: CDR1 DFQATT and CDR2 SNEGSKA (reference sequence). CDR3 length: 17 amino acids. V lost 0 bases to trimming and J lost 0 bases, with 15 bases between them. The CDR3 sequence is CSARDRGGGSSYNEQFF. The CDR3 bases are TGCAGTGCTAGAGATCGAGGGGGAGGGAGCTCCTACAATGAGCAGTTCTTC.

The V and J genes are TRBV19 and TRBJ1-1; D is unclear. V was shortened by 5 bases and J by 6 bases, with 7 bases between the two germline ends. The V gene's germline CDR1 is LNHDA and CDR2 SQIVND (reference sequence). The CDR3 extends over 11 amino acids. CDR3 coding DNA: TGTGCCAGTAGTGTATTCTCTGAAGCTTTCTTT. Translation: CASSVFSEAFF.

This clonotype was picked up a small number of times. The J gene is TRBJ1-2, the V gene TRBV29-1; D may be TRBD1 (6 bases). Deletions cut 5 bases from V and 5 bases from J, with 9 bases between. Germline CDR1 reads SQVTM; CDR2 reads ANQGSEA. The CDR3 loop spans 11 amino acids. The CDR3 is CSVRTAYGYTF. In nucleotides, the CDR3 is TGCAGCGTTAGGACAGCTTATGGCTACACCTTC.

The rearrangement joins TRBV5-5 to TRBJ2-7; no clear D gene. V was trimmed by 0 bases and J by 3 bases, leaving 10 bases between them. The CDR3 sequence is 14 residues long. CDR1 and CDR2 from the germline V gene are SGHKS and YYEKEE (reference sequence). CDR3 DNA: TGTGCCAGCAGCTTGGCCGGCCCGTACTACGAGCAGTACTTC. The encoded protein is CASSLAGPYYEQYF.

This rearrangement joins TRBV27 to TRBJ2-7; no firm D call. Per the germline V gene, CDR1 is MNHEY and CDR2 is SMNVEV (reference sequence). V lost 2 bases to trimming and J lost 3 bases, with 5 bases between them. The CDR3 consists of 12 residues. CDR3 DNA sequence: TGTGCCAGCAGTTTAATCGGCTACGAGCAGTACTTC. Translated, it gives CASSLIGYEQYF.

This chain uses TRBV19 with TRBJ1-6; D might be TRBD1 (5 bases). The V gene lost 5 bases and the J gene lost 4 bases, with 15 bases spanning the gap. The CDR3 extends over 16 amino acids. Germline V CDR1 and CDR2: LNHDA, SQIVND (reference sequence). The CDR3 coding sequence is TGTGCCAGTAGTGGGCCAGGGAATTTTTATAATTCACCCCTCCACTTT. It yields the protein CASSGPGNFYNSPLHF.

The genes are TRBV19 and TRBJ2-1; the match to TRBD2 covers 12 bases. V lost 5 bases, J lost 9 bases, and 11 bases stayed unmatched. The CDR3 runs 16 residues. Germline CDR1 reads LNHDA; CDR2 reads SQIVND (reference sequence). DNA of the CDR3: TGTGCCAGTAGTTTAGGACTAGCGGGAAGATTTATTGAGCAGTTCTTC. Translation: CASSLGLAGRFIEQFF. The full variable domain, in which reference TRBV19 and TRBJ2-1 provide the parts outside the CDR3, is DGGITQSPKYLFRKEGQNVTLSCEQNLNHDAMYWYRQDPGQGLRLIYYSQIVNDFQKGDIAEGYSVSREKKESFPLTVTSAQKNPTAFYLCASSLGLAGRFIEQFFGPGTRLTVL.

V gene TRBV5-1 combines with J gene TRBJ2-3, with D perhaps TRBD1 (7 bases). Germline V lookup: CDR1 SGHRS, CDR2 YFSETQ. The V and J ends lost 2 bases and 8 bases respectively, with 18 bases between them. There are 15 residues in the CDR3. The CDR3 spells CASSLDRVKAGTQYF. The DNA of the CDR3 is TGCGCCAGCAGCTTAGACAGGGTGAAAGCGGGTACGCAGTATTTT. Complete variable domain (other parts from reference TRBV5-1 and TRBJ2-3): KAGVTQTPRYLIKTRGQQVTLSCSPISGHRSVSWYQQTPGQGLQFLFEYFSETQRNKGNFPGRFSGRQFSNSRSEMNVSTLELGDSALYLCASSLDRVKAGTQYFGPGTRLTVL.

V and J are TRBV6-5 and TRBJ2-7; TRBD1 aligns across 11 bases. The CDR3 has 14 amino acids. Germline CDR1 MNHEY, CDR2 SVGAGI. The V and J ends lost 5 bases and 7 bases, in that order; junction bases with no gene match: 7. The CDR3 DNA reads TGTGCCAGCAGTAGGGGGACAGGGGGTCATGAGCAGTACTTC. Protein sequence: CASSRGTGGHEQYF.

This clonotype has more than one count but fewer than ten. The chain couples TRBV29-1 to TRBJ2-7; possibly TRBD1 for D (6 bases). Germline CDR1 SQVTM, CDR2 ANQGSEA. The CDR3 is 11 residues long. Trimming cost V 6 bases and J 4 bases, with 10 bases left between them. The CDR3 spells CSVGHTYEQYF. The CDR3 coding sequence is TGCAGCGTGGGACATACTTACGAGCAGTACTTC.

In this sample, this clonotype turned up once. The rearrangement links TRBV5-1 to TRBJ2-1; D may be TRBD1 or TRBD2 (5 bases each). V lost 3 bases, J lost 15 bases, and 19 bases lay in between. Germline CDR1 SGHRS, CDR2 YFSETQ. The CDR3 loop spans 13 amino acids. CDR3 nucleotides: TGCGCCAGCAGCTCGCACTTTAAAGAGGGGCGGTTCTTC. This sequence encodes CASSSHFKEGRFF.

This chain uses TRBV19 with TRBJ2-1; 9 positions match TRBD2. Looked up from germline, CDR1 is LNHDA and CDR2 is SQIVND (reference sequence). This CDR3 spans 16 amino acids. V was clipped by 3 bases and J by 9 bases; unmatched bases: 12. CDR3 DNA: TGTGCCAGTAGTATTGCCGCGGGAGGGACGGCAGGTGAGCAGTTCTTC. This codes for CASSIAAGGTAGEQFF.

The chain couples TRBV5-1 to TRBJ1-1, with D possibly matching TRBD1 (5 bases). Looked up from germline, CDR1 is SGHRS and CDR2 is YFSETQ. V was clipped by 3 bases and J by 3 bases, with 15 bases between them. The CDR3 consists of 15 residues. DNA of the CDR3: TGCGCCAGCAGCTCTCAGGCTGGAGGGGACACTGAAGCTTTCTTT. Translated, it gives CASSSQAGGDTEAFF.

CDR3 loop: CSVTWGTNEKLFF. CDR3 coding DNA: TGCAGCGTCACCTGGGGAACTAATGAAAAACTGTTTTTT. The chain employs TRBV29-1 and TRBJ1-4; D unresolved. The germline CDR1 and CDR2 sequences are SQVTM and ANQGSEA. The CDR3 sequence is 13 residues long. V was cut by 6 bases and J by 1 base, with 9 bases left in between.

V and J are TRBV15 and TRBJ2-5; tentatively, D is TRBD2 (6 bases). V was pared by 5 bases and J by 4 bases, with 14 bases between. This CDR3 comprises 14 residues. CDR1 is LNHNV, CDR2 YYDKDF, per germline (reference sequence). CDR3 in DNA: TGTGCCACCAGCCGTAAGACCGGGAGAGAGACCCAGTACTTC. Translated, it gives CATSRKTGRETQYF.

The chain recombines TRBV19 with TRBJ1-1; 10 bases align to TRBD1. CDR1 is LNHDA and CDR2 is SQIVND in the germline V gene (reference sequence). V was pared by 9 bases and J by 3 bases, with 1 base of the junction left unmatched. CDR3 length: 12 residues. The CDR3 coding sequence is TGTGCCAGCGGACAGGGGGACACTGAAGCTTTCTTT. Translating gives CASGQGDTEAFF.